These T cell receptor beta chains were read from a single sample in a study of T cell responses to AZD1222 COVID-19 vaccine. Generated by immunoSEQ multiplex PCR, the TCRdb table keeps only in-frame clones and is missing some. The table lists about 180,000 clones, roughly 93% of them singletons. The input for sequencing was peripheral blood, taken 28 days after the second dose of the MenACWY control vaccine. These receptors all stem from an adult who received the MenACWY meningococcal vaccine as a control. CDR3s include the opening cysteine and the closing phenylalanine or tryptophan. D genes are given only for firm matches.

D gene: TRBD1
J gene: TRBJ1-1
V gene: TRBV5-4
CDR3 protein: CASSDGTGRMNTEAFF

D gene: -
J gene: TRBJ2-5
V gene: TRBV5-1
CDR3 protein: CASSPGGGETQYF

D gene: TRBD2
J gene: TRBJ2-1
V gene: TRBV11-3
CDR3 protein: CASSSGLAGGNEQFF

D gene: TRBD1
J gene: TRBJ1-5
V gene: TRBV28
CDR3 protein: CASSLDRGQPQHF

D gene: TRBD1
J gene: TRBJ1-1
V gene: TRBV29-1
CDR3 protein: CSASGQQSTEAFF

D gene: -
J gene: TRBJ1-4
V gene: TRBV19
CDR3 protein: CASSARQLGEKLFF

D gene: -
J gene: TRBJ2-2
V gene: TRBV11-3
CDR3 protein: CASSLGLPNTGELFF

D gene: -
J gene: TRBJ1-2
V gene: TRBV7-2
CDR3 protein: CASSLNRNYGYTF

D gene: TRBD2
J gene: TRBJ2-3
V gene: TRBV7-3
CDR3 protein: CASSRTSGGADTQYF

D gene: TRBD1
J gene: TRBJ2-7
V gene: TRBV28
CDR3 protein: CASISGGYEQYF

D gene: -
J gene: TRBJ2-2
V gene: TRBV19
CDR3 protein: CASNQKKGNTGELFF

D gene: -
J gene: TRBJ1-1
V gene: TRBV5-5
CDR3 protein: CASSLQAGWNTEAFF

D gene: -
J gene: TRBJ1-5
V gene: TRBV19
CDR3 protein: CASSTTRYRADNQPQHF

D gene: -
J gene: TRBJ1-2
V gene: TRBV30
CDR3 protein: CAWRWAGLEGYTF

D gene: TRBD1
J gene: TRBJ1-2
V gene: TRBV6-2/TRBV6-3
CDR3 protein: CASSWDSRGGYTF

D gene: TRBD2
J gene: TRBJ2-5
V gene: TRBV7-2
CDR3 protein: CASSPQSGGRGQETQYF

D gene: TRBD1
J gene: TRBJ1-1
V gene: TRBV28
CDR3 protein: CASSLAGGMNTEAFF

D gene: -
J gene: TRBJ1-2
V gene: TRBV6-6
CDR3 protein: CASSYSEGGGYTF

D gene: -
J gene: TRBJ2-7
V gene: TRBV4-3
CDR3 protein: CASSLSRGSLLNYEQYF

D gene: -
J gene: TRBJ1-2
V gene: TRBV4-1
CDR3 protein: CASSQGVGPYGYTF

D gene: TRBD1
J gene: TRBJ1-2
V gene: TRBV19
CDR3 protein: CASSSRGNYGYTF

D gene: -
J gene: TRBJ2-7
V gene: TRBV27
CDR3 protein: CASSPSASLLYEQYF

D gene: TRBD1
J gene: TRBJ1-4
V gene: TRBV2
CDR3 protein: CASGQGPTNEKLFF

D gene: TRBD1
J gene: TRBJ1-5
V gene: TRBV28
CDR3 protein: CASSLLGTGGNQPQHF

D gene: TRBD1
J gene: TRBJ1-2
V gene: TRBV5-1
CDR3 protein: CASSRGTGVDINYGYTF

D gene: TRBD1
J gene: TRBJ1-5
V gene: TRBV5-1
CDR3 protein: CASLTTGGPNQPQHF

D gene: TRBD1
J gene: TRBJ2-5
V gene: TRBV18
CDR3 protein: CASSPKAGGETQYF

D gene: -
J gene: TRBJ1-1
V gene: TRBV28
CDR3 protein: CASRDGNTEAFF

D gene: -
J gene: TRBJ1-3
V gene: TRBV2
CDR3 protein: CASSGLGGSGNTIYF

D gene: -
J gene: TRBJ1-2
V gene: TRBV5-1
CDR3 protein: CASSLDVRGVSGYTF

D gene: TRBD1
J gene: TRBJ1-6
V gene: TRBV5-5
CDR3 protein: CASSPRTGRYNSPLHF

D gene: -
J gene: TRBJ1-1
V gene: TRBV6-5
CDR3 protein: CAGVERNEAFF

D gene: -
J gene: TRBJ1-1
V gene: TRBV5-4
CDR3 protein: CASSPRLLNTEAFF

D gene: -
J gene: TRBJ2-2
V gene: TRBV18
CDR3 protein: CASSPAGSAGELFF

D gene: -
J gene: TRBJ1-1
V gene: TRBV28
CDR3 protein: CASSPPLVRNEAFF

D gene: TRBD1
J gene: TRBJ1-1
V gene: TRBV7-2
CDR3 protein: CASSPAGTGYTEAFF

D gene: TRBD1
J gene: TRBJ1-2
V gene: TRBV6-5
CDR3 protein: CASSYRDRNGYTF

D gene: -
J gene: TRBJ1-2
V gene: TRBV21-1
CDR3 protein: CASSYRGADYGYTF

D gene: -
J gene: TRBJ2-5
V gene: TRBV21-1
CDR3 protein: CASSKFLSGGLGYQETQYF